Sequencing of this TCR beta chain was carried out in a study of T cells after yellow fever vaccination. Germline CDR1 MDHEN, CDR2 SYDVKM. The CDR3 covers 14 residues. Losses at the gene ends were 5 bases for V and 7 bases for J; bases not matched to a gene: 5. Study-wide findings and caveats: Although the secondary response was weaker, it peaked faster, at day 5 versus 15.

This clonotype was seen only a few times. Its antigen remains unidentified. TCRdb ran MiXCR on the 5' RACE reads and lists one entry per CDR3 protein. The repertoire has roughly 260,000 distinct CDR3 sequences, about an eighth of them found once; the top ten carry about 0.51%. This sequence was found in a man aged 25-40 years who received the YFV17D yellow fever vaccine. V is TRBV28 and J is TRBJ2-2; 9 bases align to TRBD1. Sequencing was performed on CD4+ T cells sorted from PBMCs, taken 45 days after the yellow fever booster vaccination. This CDR3 reads CASSPGQGIGELFF. CDR3 in DNA: TGTGCCAGCAGTCCGGGACAGGGCATCGGGGAGCTGTTTTTT.